This TCR beta chain was captured in a study of blood T cell repertoires in COVID-19. Across the whole study: Specimens from acute and convalescent COVID-19 originated in the United States, Italy and Spain. PBMCs, B-cell-depleted T cells, or T cells provided the cDNA or gDNA that made up the material.

Original data processing: Reference gene primer amplification yielded estimated nucleated cell counts. Measured with immunoSEQ multiplex PCR; TCRdb has only the in-frame clones, and not every one. That table gives V, J and clone size, and the DNA gave D and trimming. This table holds 650,000 to 800,000 clones, 75% to 90% found once. This CDR3 comprises 14 residues. The germline gives CDR1 SGHRS, CDR2 YFSETQ. V was clipped by 3 bases and J by 1 base, with 10 bases between them. The TCR comes from a woman aged 18-35 years with acute or convalescent COVID-19. This chain joins TRBV5-1 and TRBJ1-2, with D unclear. Sequencing input: peripheral blood. The CDR3 bases are TGCGCCAGCAGCTCTAACGAGGGTAACTATGGCTACACCTTC. Protein sequence: CASSSNEGNYGYTF.